Sequencing of this T cell receptor beta chain was carried out in a study of blood T cell repertoires in COVID-19. The data were produced by immunoSEQ multiplex PCR, yet TCRdb's version contains in-frame clones alone and is incomplete. The table lists some 110,000 clones, roughly 85% of them singletons, with around 4.7% in the top ten. Looked up from germline, CDR1 is LGHNA and CDR2 is YNFKEQ. Trimming at V came to 0 bases and at J to 2 bases, leaving 10 bases not matched to a gene. CDR3 length: 18 residues. This chain uses TRBV4-2 with TRBJ2-7, with 10 nucleotides matching TRBD2. The clonotype comes from a man between 35 and 55 years old with acute or convalescent COVID-19. Input material: peripheral blood. Here the CDR3 DNA reads TGTGCCAGCAGCCAAGAAGCGGCTAGCGGGGGAACCACCTACGAGCAGTACTTC. Protein: CASSQEAASGGTTYEQYF.